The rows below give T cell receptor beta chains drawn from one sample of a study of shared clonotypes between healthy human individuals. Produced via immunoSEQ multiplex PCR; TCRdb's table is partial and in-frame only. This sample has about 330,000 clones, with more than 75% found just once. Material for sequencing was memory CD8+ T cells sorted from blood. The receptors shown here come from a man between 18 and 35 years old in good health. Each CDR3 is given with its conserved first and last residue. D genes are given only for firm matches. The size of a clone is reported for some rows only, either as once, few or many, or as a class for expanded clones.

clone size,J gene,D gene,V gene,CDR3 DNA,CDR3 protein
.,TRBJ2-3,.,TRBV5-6,TGTGCCAGCAGCTTGCCGCGGTACACAGATACGCAGTATTTT,CASSLPRYTDTQYF
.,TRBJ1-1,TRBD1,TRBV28,TGTGCCAGCAGACTACAGGGGGGCACTGAAGCTTTCTTT,CASRLQGGTEAFF
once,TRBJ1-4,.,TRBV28,TGTGCCAGCAGCCTAGAGGGGAGGGCTAATGAAAAACTGTTTTTT,CASSLEGRANEKLFF
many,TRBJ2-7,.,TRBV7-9,TGTGCCAGCAGCTTGGCAGGGGCCAACTACGAGCAGTACTTC,CASSLAGANYEQYF
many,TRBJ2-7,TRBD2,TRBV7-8,TGTGCCAGCAGCCCTACGACTAGCGGGAGCTACGAGCAGTACTTC,CASSPTTSGSYEQYF
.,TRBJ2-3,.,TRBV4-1,TGCGCCAGCAGCTGGGGGCCGGAGACAGATACGCAGTATTTT,CASSWGPETDTQYF
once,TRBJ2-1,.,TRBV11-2,TGTGCCAGCTCGCCGCAGGGCGGGTTTAATAATGAGCAGTTCTTC,CASSPQGGFNNEQFF
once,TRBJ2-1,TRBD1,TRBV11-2,TGTGCCAGCAAGGGACAGGGGCCCTACAATGAGCAGTTCTTC,CASKGQGPYNEQFF
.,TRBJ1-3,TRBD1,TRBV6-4,TGTGCCAGCAGTGACAGGCCCCCGGGACAGGAGGACACCATATATTTT,CASSDRPPGQEDTIYF
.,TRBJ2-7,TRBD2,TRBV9,TGTGCCAGCAGCGTAGGGGTAGCGGGAGTATACGAGCAGTACTTC,CASSVGVAGVYEQYF
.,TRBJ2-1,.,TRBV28,TGTGCCAGCAGTTTTCGGGGACAAAGCTCCTACAATGAGCAGTTCTTC,CASSFRGQSSYNEQFF
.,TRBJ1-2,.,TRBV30,TGTGCCTGGATTCGCGGGACCCGGTGGGGCTACACCTTC,CAWIRGTRWGYTF
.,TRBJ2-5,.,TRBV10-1,TGCGCCAGGTGGGACGCGACCTTTCAAGAGACCCAGTACTTC,CARWDATFQETQYF
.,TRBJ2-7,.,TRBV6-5,TGTGCCAGCAGTTACGACGGGGGGCCGGTCGAGCAGTACTTC,CASSYDGGPVEQYF
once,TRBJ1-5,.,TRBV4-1,TGCGCCAGCAGCCAAGCTCTGGGGCAGCCCCAGCATTTT,CASSQALGQPQHF
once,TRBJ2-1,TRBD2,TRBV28,TGTGCCAGCAGTTTAGGTAGCGGGATAATCTACAATGAGCAGTTCTTC,CASSLGSGIIYNEQFF
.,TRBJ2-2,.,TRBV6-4,TGTGCCAGCAGTGATTGGGGCAGGGTAATCGGGGAGCTGTTTTTT,CASSDWGRVIGELFF
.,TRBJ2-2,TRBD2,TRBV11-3,TGTGCCAGCAGCCGCCGAACTAGCGGCCCCAGTTTGACCGGGGAGCTGTTTTTT,CASSRRTSGPSLTGELFF
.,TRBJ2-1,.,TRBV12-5,TGTGCTAGTGGTTTACGGGGATACAATGAGCAGTTCTTC,CASGLRGYNEQFF
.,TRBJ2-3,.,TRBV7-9,TGTGCCAGCAGCCAAGACCGCAGCACAGATACGCAGTATTTT,CASSQDRSTDTQYF
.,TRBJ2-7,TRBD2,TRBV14,TGTGCCAGCAGCCACGACATGAGACTAGCGAGGTACGAGCAGTACTTC,CASSHDMRLARYEQYF
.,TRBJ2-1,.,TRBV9,TGTGCCAGCAGCGTAGCGGGGATGTGGGGGGCAGACAATGAGCAGTTCTTC,CASSVAGMWGADNEQFF
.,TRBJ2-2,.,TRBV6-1,TGTGCCATTACAGACAGGCTTGCCGGGGAGCTGTTTTTT,CAITDRLAGELFF
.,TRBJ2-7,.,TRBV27,TGTGCCAGCAGTTGGTCACCAGCCTACGAGCAGTACTTC,CASSWSPAYEQYF
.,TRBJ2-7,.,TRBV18,TGTGCCAGCTCGACAGGCACCTACCACGAGCAGTACTTC,CASSTGTYHEQYF
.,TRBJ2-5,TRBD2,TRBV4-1,TGCGCCAGCAGCCCAGAAAGACTAGCGGGGACCCAGTACTTC,CASSPERLAGTQYF
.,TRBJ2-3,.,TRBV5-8,TGTGCCAGCCGCCCGCGGCAGGGCACAGATACGCAGTATTTT,CASRPRQGTDTQYF
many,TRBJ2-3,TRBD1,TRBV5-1,TGCGCCAGCAGCTTGGTAGGGACAGACACAGATACGCAGTATTTT,CASSLVGTDTDTQYF
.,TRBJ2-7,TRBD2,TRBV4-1,TGCGCCAGCAGTTTCTCCCCGGGACTAGCGGGAGGGTTCCACGAGCAGTACTTC,CASSFSPGLAGGFHEQYF
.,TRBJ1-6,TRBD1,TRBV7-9,TGTGCCAGCAGCTCAACCGGGACAGAGACAAATAATTCACCCCTCCACTTT,CASSSTGTETNNSPLHF
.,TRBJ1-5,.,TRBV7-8,TGTGCCAGCAGCTCCCATCCCAGGGAGGGCAATCAGCCCCAGCATTTT,CASSSHPREGNQPQHF
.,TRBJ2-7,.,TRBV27,TGTGCCAGCAGTTTTGGGGGCGGCTACGAGCAGTACTTC,CASSFGGGYEQYF
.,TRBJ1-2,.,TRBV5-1,TGCGCCAGCAGCTTGGGGTCAGGCTATGGCTACACCTTC,CASSLGSGYGYTF
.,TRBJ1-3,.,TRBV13,TGTGCCAGCAGCCAAGAGGGCTCTGGAAACACCATATATTTT,CASSQEGSGNTIYF
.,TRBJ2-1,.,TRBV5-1,TGCGCCAGCAGCTTATTAGCGAAAGCAGACTACAATGAGCAGTTCTTC,CASSLLAKADYNEQFF
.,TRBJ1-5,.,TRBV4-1,TGCGCCAGCAGCCAAGACCGCGCTAGCAATCAGCCCCAGCATTTT,CASSQDRASNQPQHF
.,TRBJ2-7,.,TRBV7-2,TGTGCCAGCAGCTTAGATGGCGTGGGGGCCAGCGAGCAGTACTTC,CASSLDGVGASEQYF
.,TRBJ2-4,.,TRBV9,TGTGCCAGCAGCGCCGGTTGGGCCAAAAACATTCAGTACTTC,CASSAGWAKNIQYF
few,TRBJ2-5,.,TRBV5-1,TGCGCCAGCAGCTTGGTTGTCAGAAGCCAAGAGACCCAGTACTTC,CASSLVVRSQETQYF
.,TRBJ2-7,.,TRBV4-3,TGCGCCAGCAGCCAAGATCGAGTAGTGGATCTCTCCGAGCAGTACTTC,CASSQDRVVDLSEQYF
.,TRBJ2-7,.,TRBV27,TGTGCCAGCAGTTATGGCGACTACGAGCAGTACTTC,CASSYGDYEQYF
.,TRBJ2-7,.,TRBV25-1,TGTGCCAGCAGTGCGTCCGGGACTTCTACCGACGAGCAGTACTTC,CASSASGTSTDEQYF
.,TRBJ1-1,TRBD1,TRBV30,TGTGCCTGGAGTACCGGGACAGGGGTTACTGAAGCTTTCTTT,CAWSTGTGVTEAFF
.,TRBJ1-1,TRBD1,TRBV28,TGTGCCAGTTCTCGGGACAGGTTGGGCACTGAAGCTTTCTTT,CASSRDRLGTEAFF
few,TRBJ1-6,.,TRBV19,TGTGCCAGTACCATCCGGGGAAATTATAATTCACCCCTCCACTTT,CASTIRGNYNSPLHF
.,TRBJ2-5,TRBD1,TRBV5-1,TGCGCCAGCAGCTTCTGGACAGGGCAAGAGACCCAGTACTTC,CASSFWTGQETQYF
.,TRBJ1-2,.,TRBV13,TGTGCCAGCAGCCCTCTCTCCGGGACCGGAATATCCCTCTACACCTTC,CASSPLSGTGISLYTF
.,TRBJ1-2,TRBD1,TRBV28,TGTGCCAGCAGTACGGACAGGAACGACTATGGCTACACCTTC,CASSTDRNDYGYTF
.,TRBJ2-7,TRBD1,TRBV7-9,TGTGCCAGCAGCCACGGGACAGCTTCCTACGAGCAGTACTTC,CASSHGTASYEQYF
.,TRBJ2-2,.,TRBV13,TGTGCCAGCAGCCTCATCCCCGGGGAGCTGTTTTTT,CASSLIPGELFF